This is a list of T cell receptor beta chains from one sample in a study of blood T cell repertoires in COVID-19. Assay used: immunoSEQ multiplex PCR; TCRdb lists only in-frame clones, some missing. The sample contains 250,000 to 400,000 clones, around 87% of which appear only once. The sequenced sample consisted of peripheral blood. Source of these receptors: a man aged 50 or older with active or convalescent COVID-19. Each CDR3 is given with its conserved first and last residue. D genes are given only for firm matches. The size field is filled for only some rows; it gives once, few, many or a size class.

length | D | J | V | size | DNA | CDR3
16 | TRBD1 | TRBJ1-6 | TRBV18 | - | TGTGCCAGCTCACCCACCCCCGCGGGACAGAATTCACCCCTCCACTTT | CASSPTPAGQNSPLHF
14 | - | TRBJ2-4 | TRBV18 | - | TGTGCCAGCTCACCACGGGAGGCCAAAAACATTCAGTACTTC | CASSPREAKNIQYF
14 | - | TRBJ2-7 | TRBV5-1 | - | TGCGCCAGCAGCTTTGTGGCGGGATCCTACGAGCAGTACTTC | CASSFVAGSYEQYF
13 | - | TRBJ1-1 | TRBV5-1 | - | TGCGCCAGCAGCCTTACAGGGACCACTGAAGCTTTCTTT | CASSLTGTTEAFF
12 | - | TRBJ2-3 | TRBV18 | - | TGTGCCAGCTCACCGGCTGCAGATACGCAGTATTTT | CASSPAADTQYF
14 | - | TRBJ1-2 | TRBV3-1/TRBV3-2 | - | TGTGCCAGCAGCCAACTGCAATCAGGGTATGGCTACACCTTC | CASSQLQSGYGYTF
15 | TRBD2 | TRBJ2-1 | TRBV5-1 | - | TGCGCCAGCAGCTTGGGCCAAGCGGGGAGCGGTGAGCAGTTCTTC | CASSLGQAGSGEQFF
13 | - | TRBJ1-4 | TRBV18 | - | TGTGCCAGCTCACTCGCGGATGGTGAAAAACTGTTTTTT | CASSLADGEKLFF
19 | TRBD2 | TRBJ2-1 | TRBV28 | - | TGTGCCAGCAGCTCTAGCGGCAGGCGTAGCGGCAGCTCCTACAATGAGCAGTTCTTC | CASSSSGRRSGSSYNEQFF
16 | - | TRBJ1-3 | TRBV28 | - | TGTGCCAGCAGTTTATTTGCAGGGAGGGCTGGAAACACCATATATTTT | CASSLFAGRAGNTIYF
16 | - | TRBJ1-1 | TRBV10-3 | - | TGTGCCATCAGTGAGCGGCGGGGTGGGGCGGGCACTGAAGCTTTCTTT | CAISERRGGAGTEAFF
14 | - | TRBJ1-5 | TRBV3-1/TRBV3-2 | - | TGTGCCAGCAGCCCCCAGGGCGTCAATCAGCCCCAGCATTTT | CASSPQGVNQPQHF
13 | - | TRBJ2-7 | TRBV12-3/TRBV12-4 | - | TGTGCCAGCAGTTTTAGAAGGAGCTACGAGCAGTACTTC | CASSFRRSYEQYF
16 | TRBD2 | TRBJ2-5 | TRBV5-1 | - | TGCGCCAGCAGCCAAGGGACTAGCGTCGGGCAAGAGACCCAGTACTTC | CASSQGTSVGQETQYF
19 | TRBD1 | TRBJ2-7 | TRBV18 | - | TGTGCCAGCTCACCTGATCCCGGGACAGGACGGGGTAGCACCTACGAGCAGTACTTC | CASSPDPGTGRGSTYEQYF
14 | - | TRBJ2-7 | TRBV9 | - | TGTGCCAGCAGCCTACTAGGGCACGGCTACGAGCAGTACTTC | CASSLLGHGYEQYF
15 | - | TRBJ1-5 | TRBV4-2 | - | TGTGCCAGCAGCCAAGAAGCGGGGCATGATCAGCCCCAGCATTTT | CASSQEAGHDQPQHF
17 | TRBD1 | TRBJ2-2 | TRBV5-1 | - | TGCGCCAGCAGCCTGGGGGCAGGGGGAGTGAACACCGGGGAGCTGTTTTTT | CASSLGAGGVNTGELFF
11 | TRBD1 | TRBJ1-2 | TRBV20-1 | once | TGCAGTGCTGGGGACAGGGGTGGCTACACCTTC | CSAGDRGGYTF
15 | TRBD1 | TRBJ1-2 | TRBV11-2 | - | TGTGCCAGCAGCGCTTCGACAGGGGCGTTGGGTGGCTACACCTTC | CASSASTGALGGYTF
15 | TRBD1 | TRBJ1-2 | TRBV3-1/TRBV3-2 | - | TGTGCCAGCAGCCAAGCGACAGGGGGATACTATGGCTACACCTTC | CASSQATGGYYGYTF
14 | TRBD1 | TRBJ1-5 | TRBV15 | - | TGTGCCACCAACAGTGGACAGGGGTATCAGCCCCAGCATTTT | CATNSGQGYQPQHF
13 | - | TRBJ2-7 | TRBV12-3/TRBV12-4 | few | TGTGCCGACCTACCGGGGAGCTCCTACGAGCAGTACTTC | CADLPGSSYEQYF
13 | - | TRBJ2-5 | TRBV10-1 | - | TGCGCCAGCAGTGAGGCCAGGGGGAGGCCCCAGTACTTC | CASSEARGRPQYF
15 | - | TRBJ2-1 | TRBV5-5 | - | TGTGCCAGCAGGTTGACAGAAGCACTCTACAATGAGCAGTTCTTC | CASRLTEALYNEQFF
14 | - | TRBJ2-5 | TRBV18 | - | TGTGCCAGCTCCCTGAATTCTAGACAAGAGACCCAGTACTTC | CASSLNSRQETQYF
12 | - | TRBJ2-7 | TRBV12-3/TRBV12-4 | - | TGTGCCAGCAGTTCTGGGCGCAAAGAGCAGTACTTC | CASSSGRKEQYF
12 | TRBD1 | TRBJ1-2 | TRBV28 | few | TGTGCCAGCAGTGACAGGGATTATGGCTACACCTTC | CASSDRDYGYTF
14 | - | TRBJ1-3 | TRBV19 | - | TGTGCCAGTAGTCGGGGAGTCTCTGGAAACACCATATATTTT | CASSRGVSGNTIYF
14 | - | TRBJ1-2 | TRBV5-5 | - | TGTGCCAGCAGCTTTTTCTCAGGGCGGAGTGGCTACACCTTC | CASSFFSGRSGYTF
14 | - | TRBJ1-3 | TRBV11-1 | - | TGTGCCAGCAGCGAACAGAGCTCTGGAAACACCATATATTTT | CASSEQSSGNTIYF
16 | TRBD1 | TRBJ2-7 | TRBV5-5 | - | TGTGCCAGCAGCCGCGGACAGGGGACCCTCTCCTACGAGCAGTACTTC | CASSRGQGTLSYEQYF
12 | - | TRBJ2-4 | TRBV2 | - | TGTGCCAGCAGTGAATTGAGAAACATTCAGTACTTC | CASSELRNIQYF
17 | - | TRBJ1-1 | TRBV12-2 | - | TGTGCAAGTCGCTTCACAGGGACGTCTCGGTGGAACACTGAAGCTTTCTTT | CASRFTGTSRWNTEAFF
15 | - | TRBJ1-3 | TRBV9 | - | TGTGCCAGCAGCGCCACAGGGACCTCTGGAAACACCATATATTTT | CASSATGTSGNTIYF
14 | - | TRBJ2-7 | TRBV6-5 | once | TGTGCCAGCCAGCTGAAGACAGCGTCCTACGAGCAGTACTTC | CASQLKTASYEQYF
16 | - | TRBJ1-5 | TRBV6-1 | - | TGTGCCAGCAGTGTAAAACCCGGGGTTAGCAATCAGCCCCAGCATTTT | CASSVKPGVSNQPQHF
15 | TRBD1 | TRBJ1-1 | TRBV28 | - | TGTGCCAGCATCCAGCCGACAGGGTGGCTCACTGAAGCTTTCTTT | CASIQPTGWLTEAFF
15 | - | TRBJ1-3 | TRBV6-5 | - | TGTGCCAGCAGTTTGGGAGGATTCTCTGGAAACACCATATATTTT | CASSLGGFSGNTIYF
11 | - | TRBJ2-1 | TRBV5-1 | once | TGCGCCAGCAGATCCGGCAATGAGCAGTTCTTC | CASRSGNEQFF
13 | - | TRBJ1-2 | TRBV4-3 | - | TGCGCCAGCAGCCAAGCTGGGGCCGGTGGCTACACCTTC | CASSQAGAGGYTF
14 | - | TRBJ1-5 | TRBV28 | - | TGTGCCAGCAGTTTAACCGGGAGGGGTCAGCCCCAGCATTTT | CASSLTGRGQPQHF
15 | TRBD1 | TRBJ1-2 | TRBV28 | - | TGTGCCAGCACGGACAGGGCGAAAATCTTCTATGGCTACACCTTC | CASTDRAKIFYGYTF
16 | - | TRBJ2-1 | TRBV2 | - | TGTGCCAGCAGGCGTACCCGGGAGAGCTTAGGGAATGAGCAGTTCTTC | CASRRTRESLGNEQFF
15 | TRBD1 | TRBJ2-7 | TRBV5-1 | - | TGCGCCAGCAGCCCCGGACAGGGCGCCACCTACGAGCAGTACTTC | CASSPGQGATYEQYF